The 16 T cell receptor beta chains below were found in one sample sequenced in a study of T cell repertoires in cytomegalovirus infection. In TCRdb, the reads were re-called with MiXCR into one record per CDR3 protein. The data hold tens of thousands of distinct CDR3 sequences, with 20% to 25% observed a single time. These receptors' antigens are unknown. The sequencing used CD8+ T cells from cultured PBMCs, collected from culture after CMV antigen stimulation. These receptors originate from a human donor in good health (CMV status not recorded). Some clones in this sample may be carry-over from other donors' samples.

There are many counts of this clonotype. The chain has TRBV6-2 or TRBV6-3 and TRBJ2-7, with 7 bases matching TRBD2. The CDR3 sequence is 15 residues long. Germline CDR1 is MNHEY and CDR2 is SVGEGT. The trim removed 3 bases at V and 0 bases at J, leaving 5 bases unmatched. This CDR3 is CASSYLSSGSYEQYF. CDR3 in DNA: TGTGCCAGCAGTTATTTGTCTAGCGGCTCCTACGAGCAGTACTTC.

In this sample, this clonotype turned up many times. This chain links TRBV7-8 with TRBJ2-7; D is tentatively TRBD1 or TRBD2 (5 bases each). This CDR3 region has 15 residues. V lost 5 bases and J lost 0, with 14 bases in between. The germline V gene encodes CDR1 SGHVS and CDR2 FQNEAQ. Here the CDR3 reads CASSTGTANSYEQYF. The CDR3 nucleotides read TGTGCCAGCAGCACCGGGACGGCGAACTCCTACGAGCAGTACTTC. The whole variable domain, remainder taken from reference TRBV7-8 and TRBJ2-7, is GAGVSQSPRYKVAKRGQDVALRCDPISGHVSLFWYQQALGQGPEFLTYFQNEAQLDKSGLPSDRFFAERPEGSVSTLKIQRTQQEDSAVYLCASSTGTANSYEQYFGPGTRLTVT.

The CDR3 sequence is CASRQIQGFDGYTF. The CDR3 bases are TGTGCCAGCAGACAGATACAGGGATTCGACGGCTACACCTTC. This chain links TRBV5-5 with TRBJ1-2; a possible D gene is TRBD1 (6 bases). The germline V gene encodes CDR1 SGHKS and CDR2 YYEKEE (reference sequence). V was shortened by 5 bases and J by 8 bases, with 19 bases between the two germline ends. The CDR3 sequence is 14 residues long.

V and J are TRBV6-2 or TRBV6-3 and TRBJ2-7, with D possibly TRBD2 on 5 matching bases. CDR3 length equals 14 residues. Trimming took off 0 bases at V and 3 bases at J, with 9 bases between the two ends. The V gene's germline CDR1 is MNHEY and CDR2 SVGEGT. In nucleotides, the CDR3 is TGTGCCAGCAGTTACTCAGGGAGCAACTACGAGCAGTACTTC. It specifies CASSYSGSNYEQYF.

This clonotype has more than one count but fewer than ten. The chain joins TRBV7-9 to TRBJ1-2; D is ambiguous. Germline CDR1 and CDR2: SEHNR and FQNEAQ (reference sequence). This CDR3 region has 12 residues. V was trimmed by 7 bases and J by 8 bases, leaving 14 bases between them. The CDR3 loop reads CASNAVGVGYTF. In DNA form, the CDR3 reads TGTGCCAGCAACGCGGTCGGGGTAGGCTACACCTTC.

This clonotype was seen more than once but under ten times. The chain links TRBV2 to TRBJ1-4; 8 bases agree with TRBD1. The V gene's germline CDR1 is SNHLY and CDR2 FYNNEI. Trimming at V came to 1 base and at J to 0 bases, leaving 10 bases not matched to a gene. The CDR3 is made up of 19 amino acids. CDR3 residues: CASSEGTGIGPATNEKLFF. The DNA for the CDR3 is TGTGCCAGCAGTGAAGGGACAGGGATCGGACCCGCAACTAATGAAAAACTGTTTTTT.

A few counts support this clonotype. V and J are TRBV12-3 or TRBV12-4 and TRBJ1-5; TRBD1 is a possible D gene (6 bases). V dropped 6 bases and J dropped 1 base, with 10 bases sitting between them. The CDR3 consists of 14 residues. The CDR3 coding sequence is TGTGCCAGCAGCCCCGACAGGAGCAATCAGCCCCAGCATTTT. Translation gives CASSPDRSNQPQHF.

This clonotype was picked up a small number of times. J is TRBJ1-4 and V is TRBV12-3 or TRBV12-4, with D hard to call. V dropped 10 bases and J dropped 1 base, with 16 bases sitting between them. This CDR3 is 15 amino acids long. The CDR3 DNA is TGTGCCACCAGGCTCGGTGGCCTAACTAATGAAAAACTGTTTTTT. It translates to CATRLGGLTNEKLFF.

This clonotype was detected a few times. The rearrangement uses TRBV7-2 and TRBJ1-2; perhaps TRBD1 as D (5 bases). Germline assignment: CDR1 SGHTA and CDR2 FQGNSA. The CDR3 sequence is 15 residues long. The V end lost 3 bases, the J end lost 6 bases, and 17 bases lay between the germline ends. As DNA, the CDR3 is TGTGCCAGCAGCTTTACAATTCAGGGTCTCAATGGCTACACCTTC. It specifies CASSFTIQGLNGYTF.

A few counts support this clonotype. The V gene is TRBV27, the J gene TRBJ1-5; 7 bases are shared with TRBD1. This CDR3 is built from 14 residues. Germline CDR1 reads MNHEY; CDR2 reads SMNVEV (reference sequence). Unmatched junction bases numbered 9, after V lost 6 bases and J lost 7 bases. DNA of the CDR3: TGTGCCAGCAGATCGACAGGGTTAGGACAGCCCCAGCATTTT. Translation gives CASRSTGLGQPQHF.

This clonotype has just a few counts. This rearrangement joins TRBV7-6 to TRBJ2-1; 10 bases map to TRBD2. The germline V gene encodes CDR1 SGHVS and CDR2 FNYEAQ. This CDR3 is 15 amino acids long. J was trimmed by 6 bases and V by 7 bases; bases with no gene match: 9. The CDR3 DNA is TGTGCCAGCACACCAGCGGGGGGGCCGGGCAATGAGCAGTTCTTC. Amino acid sequence: CASTPAGGPGNEQFF.

The chain couples TRBV12-3 or TRBV12-4 to TRBJ2-5; perhaps TRBD1 as D (5 bases). This CDR3 spans 14 amino acids. Trimming removed 3 bases from V and 3 bases from J, with 11 bases in between. The CDR3 nucleotides read TGTGCCAGCAGTTTGTTTGGCAGGGAAGAGACCCAGTACTTC. Translating it yields CASSLFGREETQYF.

In its sample, this clonotype was seen a few times. The chain recombines TRBV5-6 with TRBJ1-5, with D perhaps TRBD1 (5 bases). The CDR3 extends over 13 amino acids. The V gene's germline CDR1 is SGHDT and CDR2 YYEEEE. Trimming took off 1 base at V and 11 bases at J, with 13 bases between the two ends. The CDR3 region is CASSLTSLGAQHF. In DNA form, the CDR3 reads TGTGCCAGCAGCTTGACGTCTCTAGGGGCCCAGCATTTT.

This clonotype was recorded at least ten times. The J gene is TRBJ2-3, the V gene TRBV7-2; 12 bases map to TRBD2. The CDR3 is 15 amino acids. J was trimmed by 6 bases and V by 5 bases; bases with no gene match: 6. The germline V gene has CDR1 SGHTA and CDR2 FQGNSA. CDR3 DNA sequence: TGTGCCAGCAGCCCGCTAGCGGGGGGGCCGGATACGCAGTATTTT. As protein: CASSPLAGGPDTQYF.

Only a few counts were recorded for this clonotype. This chain connects TRBV12-3 or TRBV12-4 to TRBJ2-2; D possibly corresponds to TRBD1 (6 bases). The CDR3 length is 13 residues. V lost 4 bases, J lost 4 bases, and 7 bases lay in between. DNA for the CDR3: TGTGCCAGCAGTTCGGACAGCACCGGGGAGCTGTTTTTT. This codes for CASSSDSTGELFF.

V gene TRBV7-2 combines with J gene TRBJ1-4; the D gene is possibly TRBD1 (5 bases). From germline, CDR1 is SGHTA and CDR2 FQGNSA. CDR3 length: 14 residues. Between the trimmed V and J ends, which lost 1 base and 5 bases, there was a span of 8 bases. CDR3 loop: CASSLGQNNEKLFF. The CDR3 DNA reads TGTGCCAGCAGCTTAGGACAGAACAATGAAAAACTGTTTTTT.